The 20 T cell receptor beta chains below come from one sample, sequenced in a study of blood T cell repertoires in COVID-19. The assay was immunoSEQ multiplex PCR, and TCRdb's table has in-frame clones only and misses some. The repertoire holds 100,000 or so clones, with 80% as singletons. The sequenced material came from peripheral blood. All receptors derive from a human donor in a cohort sampled during active COVID-19.

This sequence joins TRBV20-1 and TRBJ1-2; 7 bases align to TRBD1. Trimming removed 3 bases from V and 7 bases from J; junction bases left unmatched: 14. CDR3 size: 15 residues. Germline CDR1 DFQATT, CDR2 SNEGSKA (reference sequence). For the CDR3, the DNA is TGCAGTGCTAGTACAGGGGCTCGGGGCCCTCGTGGCTACACCTTC. The encoded protein is CSASTGARGPRGYTF.

CDR3 in amino acids: CASSLGQGLATEQYF. CDR3 DNA: TGTGCCAGCAGCTTAGGTCAGGGACTAGCGACCGAGCAGTACTTC. The chain carries TRBV11-2 and TRBJ2-7; TRBD2 matches at 10 bases. The CDR3 loop spans 15 amino acids. The germline CDR1 and CDR2 sequences are SGHAT and FQNNGV. J gave up 6 bases and V 1 base, and 6 bases lay outside the gene matches.

This chain uses TRBV4-1 with TRBJ2-7; D is unresolved. V was pared by 0 bases and J by 0 bases, with 9 bases between. CDR1 and CDR2 (germline): MGHRA, YSYEKL. The CDR3 loop spans 15 amino acids. The CDR3 DNA follows: TGCGCCAGCAGCCAAGATAGAATTAGCTCCTACGAGCAGTACTTC. Translation gives CASSQDRISSYEQYF.

The rearrangement links TRBV18 to TRBJ2-7; D unresolved. From germline, CDR1 is KGHSH and CDR2 LQKENI. The CDR3 is 15 amino acids. Trimming stripped 3 bases from V and 0 bases from J, with 12 bases between. CDR3 sequence: CASSPDLTVSYEQYF. In DNA, the CDR3 is TGTGCCAGCTCACCCGACTTAACCGTCTCCTACGAGCAGTACTTC.

In its sample, this clone was seen many times. The J gene is TRBJ2-7, the V gene TRBV6-5; D gene unclear. The CDR3 is 13 amino acids. Trimming left V 5 bases short and J 3 bases short, with 11 bases between. Germline V gene data show CDR1 as MNHEY and CDR2 as SVGAGI. The DNA of the CDR3 is TGTGCCAGCAGTCACAGTTATGACTACGAGCAGTACTTC. Protein sequence: CASSHSYDYEQYF.

This chain connects TRBV10-1 to TRBJ1-2, with D unclear. Germline CDR1 reads WNHNN; CDR2 reads SYGVQD (reference sequence). The ends were cut back, 6 bases at V and 8 bases at J, with 7 bases in the middle. The CDR3 consists of 10 residues. The CDR3 is CASRGGGYTF. The CDR3 nucleotides are TGCGCCAGCAGGGGAGGAGGCTACACCTTC.

This clone has a handful of counts. The chain couples TRBV11-1 to TRBJ2-7, with 10 bases aligning to TRBD1. Losses at the gene ends were 6 bases for V and 6 bases for J; bases not matched to a gene: 5. This CDR3 contains 13 residues. Germline V gene sequence: CDR1 SGHAT, CDR2 FQDESV (reference sequence). The CDR3 is CASRPGTGVEQYF. The CDR3 nucleotides are TGTGCCAGCAGACCCGGGACAGGGGTCGAGCAGTACTTC.

This chain links TRBV20-1 with TRBJ1-2; D unclear. Germline loops: CDR1 DFQATT, CDR2 SNEGSKA (reference sequence). The CDR3 is made up of 11 amino acids. Between the trimmed V and J ends, which lost 1 base and 10 bases, there was a span of 10 bases. The CDR3 here is CSARAKGDYTF. The CDR3 DNA follows: TGCAGTGCTAGAGCGAAGGGAGACTACACCTTC.

This rearrangement joins TRBV4-2 to TRBJ2-5; tentatively, D is TRBD2 (6 bases). The V and J ends lost 0 bases and 2 bases respectively, with 16 bases between them. Germline values: CDR1 LGHNA, CDR2 YNFKEQ. This CDR3 region has 17 residues. CDR3 in amino acids: CASSQEGRGLAQETQYF. Written as DNA, the CDR3 is TGTGCCAGCAGCCAAGAAGGGAGAGGGCTAGCGCAAGAGACCCAGTACTTC.

This rearrangement joins TRBV30 to TRBJ2-7; 8 nucleotides align to TRBD2. This CDR3 has 15 residues. Unmatched junction bases numbered 13, after V lost 5 bases and J lost 4 bases. Per the germline V gene, CDR1 is GTSNPN and CDR2 is SVGIG (reference sequence). CDR3 sequence reads: CAWGDLAGLGYEQYF. The DNA for the CDR3 is TGTGCCTGGGGGGACTTAGCGGGACTCGGTTACGAGCAGTACTTC.

V is TRBV12-3 or TRBV12-4 and J is TRBJ2-1; D may be TRBD2 (5 bases). V gave up 3 bases and J gave up 4 bases, with 7 bases separating them. This CDR3 is built from 13 residues. The CDR3 nucleotides are TGTGCCAGCAGTTTCCTAGCTTACAATGAGCAGTTCTTC. Translating it yields CASSFLAYNEQFF.

The chain recombines TRBV14 with TRBJ2-1; D remains ambiguous. Germline V gene lookup returns CDR1 SGHDN and CDR2 FVKESK. This CDR3 has 15 amino acids. The V end lost 1 base, the J end lost 4 bases, and 11 bases lay between the germline ends. CDR3 sequence reads: CASSQVAIGYNEQFF. CDR3 DNA: TGTGCCAGCAGCCAAGTGGCCATTGGTTACAATGAGCAGTTCTTC.

The rearrangement joins TRBV5-1 to TRBJ2-7; D not certain. This CDR3 contains 14 residues. Germline CDR1 reads SGHRS; CDR2 reads YFSETQ. Trimming pared 0 bases from V and 2 bases from J, leaving 9 bases between. CDR3 DNA: TGCGCCAGCAGCTTGGCAACCAGAACCTACGAGCAGTACTTC. This codes for CASSLATRTYEQYF.

CDR3 sequence (DNA): TGTGCCAGCAGTTCCACCCCCCTAGGACAGGGGGTCACCTACGAGCAGTACTTC. Translation gives CASSSTPLGQGVTYEQYF. J is TRBJ2-7 and V is TRBV27; 10 positions match TRBD1. V dropped 4 bases and J dropped 2; count of bases not matched to a gene: 14. The CDR3 covers 18 residues. CDR1 and CDR2 (germline): MNHEY, SMNVEV (reference sequence).

The chain carries TRBV20-1 and TRBJ2-5; 9 positions agree with TRBD2. Looked up from germline, CDR1 is DFQATT and CDR2 is SNEGSKA (reference sequence). The CDR3 spans 16 residues. The J segment lost 5 bases and the V segment lost 3 bases, leaving 13 bases of the junction unmatched. CDR3 loop: CSASPLAGMVGETQYF. Here the CDR3 DNA reads TGCAGTGCTAGTCCCCTAGCGGGAATGGTTGGGGAGACCCAGTACTTC.

CDR3 residues: CASSEAPHGDTQYF. The CDR3 nucleotides read TGTGCCAGCTCCGAGGCTCCCCACGGAGATACGCAGTATTTT. The rearrangement joins TRBV27 to TRBJ2-3; D not resolved. V was clipped by 8 bases and J by 5 bases, with 17 bases between them. There are 14 residues in the CDR3. Per the germline V gene, CDR1 is MNHEY and CDR2 is SMNVEV (reference sequence).

The rearrangement joins TRBV18 to TRBJ2-5, with 9 positions matching TRBD1. The CDR3 runs 14 residues. The V gene's germline CDR1 is KGHSH and CDR2 LQKENI. V lost 4 bases, J lost 5 bases, and 5 bases stayed unmatched. The DNA for the CDR3 is TGTGCCAGCTCACGGGGACAGGGAATGGAGACCCAGTACTTC. Protein sequence: CASSRGQGMETQYF.

V and J are TRBV6-5 and TRBJ2-7; TRBD2 might be the D (7 bases). The CDR3 covers 14 residues. With 3 bases removed from V and 8 bases from J, the gap between germline ends came to 17 bases. CDR1 and CDR2 from the germline V gene are MNHEY and SVGAGI. The CDR3 coding sequence is TGTGCCAGCAGTTATGGGGACACGGGAGGACAGCAGTACTTC. It specifies CASSYGDTGGQQYF.

The chain carries TRBV12-3 or TRBV12-4 and TRBJ1-2; 9 positions agree with TRBD1. The CDR3 extends over 13 amino acids. The V gene end was trimmed by 6 bases and the J gene end by 4 bases; junction bases not matched to a gene: 3. CDR3 sequence reads: CASSDRGGYGYTF. The CDR3 nucleotides are TGTGCCAGCAGCGACAGGGGGGGCTATGGCTACACCTTC.

The chain carries TRBV4-2 and TRBJ1-1; 7 bases are shared with TRBD1. This CDR3 spans 14 amino acids. Germline assignment: CDR1 LGHNA and CDR2 YNFKEQ. Trimming took 4 bases from V and 4 from J; bases not matched to a gene: 6. CDR3 sequence: CASSRPTGITEAFF. The CDR3 region has the DNA TGTGCCAGCAGCCGACCGACAGGGATCACTGAAGCTTTCTTT.